Following are 4 T cell receptor beta chains from one sample sequenced in a study of blood T cell repertoires in COVID-19. Sequencing was performed with immunoSEQ multiplex PCR; in TCRdb, only in-frame clones are kept and a portion is missing. The data hold roughly 290,000 clones, with 85% observed a single time. Sequences were obtained from peripheral blood. Receptors were obtained from a woman between 45 and 65 years old with active or convalescent COVID-19.

The genes are TRBV30 and TRBJ2-4, with 9 bases aligning to TRBD2. There are 13 residues in the CDR3. Germline CDR1 reads GTSNPN; CDR2 reads SVGIG (reference sequence). V dropped 0 bases and J dropped 7; count of bases not matched to a gene: 1. CDR3 sequence (DNA): TGTGCCTGGAGTGTAAGCGGGAGGAACATTCAGTACTTC. Amino acid sequence: CAWSVSGRNIQYF.

The V gene is TRBV5-1, the J gene TRBJ2-5; 9 nucleotides agree with TRBD2. CDR3 length equals 17 residues. Trimming at V came to 0 bases and at J to 5 bases, leaving 11 bases not matched to a gene. From germline, CDR1 is SGHRS and CDR2 YFSETQ. Here the CDR3 reads CASSLEGSGRSWETQYF. Written as DNA, the CDR3 is TGCGCCAGCAGCTTGGAAGGTAGCGGGAGAAGTTGGGAGACCCAGTACTTC.

This chain connects TRBV7-2 to TRBJ2-7; 9 bases align to TRBD2. Germline values: CDR1 SGHTA, CDR2 FQGNSA. The junction had 5 bases not matched to a gene; V was cut back by 1 base and J by 4 bases. The CDR3 runs 15 residues. CDR3 sequence reads: CASSLGLAGLYEQYF. DNA of the CDR3: TGTGCCAGCAGCTTAGGGCTAGCGGGGCTATACGAGCAGTACTTC.

This chain connects TRBV30 to TRBJ2-3, with a tentative D call TRBD2 (6 bases). V was clipped by 2 bases and J by 8 bases, with 11 bases between them. Germline V gives CDR1 GTSNPN, CDR2 SVGIG (reference sequence). The CDR3 spans 12 residues. As DNA, the CDR3 is TGTGCCTGGAGTCGGGAGCGAGGTACGCAGTATTTT. It specifies CAWSRERGTQYF.